What follows are 29 T cell receptor beta chains derived from one specimen sequenced in a study of T cell repertoires in ileal Crohn's disease. This table comes from immunoSEQ multiplex PCR, and its TCRdb copy is limited to in-frame clones, with some not included. The sample yields under 20,000 clones, approximately 87% seen once. Sequencing input: ileal tissue. Receptors were obtained from an adult with Crohn's disease.

This chain connects TRBV27 to TRBJ1-4; possible D gene TRBD1, 5 bases. The CDR3 spans 14 residues. V lost 8 bases and J 8 bases, leaving 18 bases between the germline ends. Germline CDR1 MNHEY, CDR2 SMNVEV (reference sequence). The CDR3 DNA sequence: TGTGCCAGCGGAGGAGGGGTAGTCCCGGAAAAACTGTTTTTT. The encoded protein is CASGGGVVPEKLFF.

The chain has TRBV9 and TRBJ1-2, with unresolved D. The V end was cut by 3 bases, the J end by 8 bases, with 11 bases between. The CDR3 consists of 12 residues. Per germline, CDR1 SGDLS and CDR2 YYNGEE. CDR3 nucleotide sequence: TGTGCCAGCAGCGCGGAGTCAGTGGGCTACACCTTC. It encodes CASSAESVGYTF.

The chain joins TRBV19 to TRBJ1-2, with 8 bases aligning to TRBD1. Germline lookup yields CDR1 LNHDA and CDR2 SQIVND (reference sequence). The V segment lost 6 bases and the J segment 4 bases; nucleotides outside the gene matches: 4. The CDR3 loop spans 13 amino acids. CDR3 amino acids: CASRGDRLYGYTF. CDR3 nucleotide sequence: TGTGCCAGTAGAGGGGACAGGCTCTATGGCTACACCTTC.

V gene TRBV6-1 combines with J gene TRBJ1-1, with 7 bases identical to TRBD1. V shed 7 bases and J 2 bases; nucleotides not matched to a gene: 4. This CDR3 is built from 13 residues. Germline CDR1 reads MNHNS; CDR2 reads SASEGT. CDR3 nucleotide sequence: TGTGCCAGCAACCACAGGGGTAACACTGAAGCTTTCTTT. It is translated as CASNHRGNTEAFF.

The chain joins TRBV7-9 to TRBJ2-3; D may be TRBD2 (7 bases). From germline, CDR1 is SEHNR and CDR2 FQNEAQ (reference sequence). Trimming pared 10 bases from V and 7 bases from J, leaving 21 bases between. The CDR3 contains 14 residues. CDR3 sequence (DNA): TGTGCCACCGAGGATGGAGGGGGGGTAAATACGCAGTATTTT. Encoded protein: CATEDGGGVNTQYF.

The rearrangement links TRBV5-6 to TRBJ1-1; D unresolved. V was pared by 0 bases and J by 8 bases, with 14 bases between. Germline V gives CDR1 SGHDT, CDR2 YYEEEE. CDR3 size: 14 residues. The CDR3 DNA is TGTGCCAGCAGCTTGGAAGGAGCGGGATCAGAAGCTTTCTTT. This gives the protein CASSLEGAGSEAFF. Using reference TRBV5-6 and TRBJ1-1 for the parts outside the CDR3, the full variable domain is DAGVTQSPTHLIKTRGQQVTLRCSPKSGHDTVSWYQQALGQGPQFIFQYYEEEERQRGNFPDRFSGHQFPNYSSELNVNALLLGDSALYLCASSLEGAGSEAFFGQGTRLTVV.

The V call is TRBV10-3, the J call TRBJ1-5, with TRBD1 matching 9 bases. The trim removed 2 bases at V and 7 bases at J, leaving 3 bases unmatched. The germline gives CDR1 ENHRY, CDR2 SYGVKD. The CDR3 is made up of 14 amino acids. Here the CDR3 reads CAISEDRGRQPQHF. The CDR3 DNA reads as TGTGCCATCAGTGAGGACAGGGGGAGGCAGCCCCAGCATTTT.

The chain joins TRBV6-6 to TRBJ2-7, with 8 bases that match TRBD1. Trimming at V came to 6 bases and at J to 0 bases, leaving 7 bases not matched to a gene. This CDR3 comprises 15 residues. Germline lookup yields CDR1 MNHNY and CDR2 SVGAGI (reference sequence). The DNA for the CDR3 is TGTGCCAGCAGCAGGGGGCGACTCAACTCCTACGAGCAGTACTTC. This encodes CASSRGRLNSYEQYF.

The chain links TRBV5-4 to TRBJ2-5, with 7 bases identical to TRBD2. Germline V gives CDR1 SGHNT, CDR2 YYREEE (reference sequence). Trimming cost V 1 base and J 5 bases; bases outside gene matches: 8. The CDR3 has 15 amino acids. This chain's CDR3 is CASSLNIGEGETQYF. The DNA of the CDR3 is TGTGCCAGCAGCTTGAACATCGGGGAGGGGGAGACCCAGTACTTC.

The chain joins TRBV5-1 to TRBJ1-2; D is ambiguous. With 1 base removed from V and 0 bases from J, the gap between germline ends came to 10 bases. This CDR3 has 15 amino acids. The germline gives CDR1 SGHRS, CDR2 YFSETQ. Written as DNA, the CDR3 is TGCGCCAGCAGCTTGCTTGGAGGGACTAACTATGGCTACACCTTC. Translating it yields CASSLLGGTNYGYTF.

CDR3 residues: CASSQGGRGTEAFF. The DNA of the CDR3 is TGTGCCAGCAGCCAAGGCGGCAGGGGCACTGAAGCTTTCTTT. V is TRBV4-2 and J is TRBJ1-1, with TRBD1 as a possible D gene (6 bases). Germline V gives CDR1 LGHNA, CDR2 YNFKEQ. Trimming shortened V by 1 base and J by 4 bases, and 10 bases separated the two germline ends. The CDR3 is 14 residues long.

This clone came up once. The same CDR3 can be traced to other DNA sequences in this sample. The V gene is TRBV7-2, the J gene TRBJ1-2; TRBD1 matches 9 bases. Unmatched junction bases numbered 6, after V lost 3 bases and J lost 7 bases. The CDR3 length is 14 residues. Germline CDR1 and CDR2: SGHTA and FQGNSA. The CDR3 region is CASSLDRGGGGYTF. The CDR3 region has the DNA TGTGCCAGCAGCTTGGACAGGGGCGGTGGTGGCTACACCTTC.

The chain combines TRBV4-2 with TRBJ1-1, with a possible D match to TRBD1 (5 bases). Germline V gene sequence: CDR1 LGHNA, CDR2 YNFKEQ. The CDR3 contains 15 residues. V gave up 5 bases and J gave up 1 base, with 14 bases separating them. The CDR3 protein is CASSSTWGGNTEAFF. The CDR3 region has the DNA TGTGCCAGCAGCTCCACGTGGGGGGGGAACACTGAAGCTTTCTTT.

The CDR3 loop is CASTGLAGGTDTQYF. The CDR3 nucleotides read TGTGCCAGCACCGGACTAGCGGGGGGCACAGATACGCAGTATTTT. The chain couples TRBV6-6 to TRBJ2-3; 13 bases align to TRBD2. CDR3 length equals 15 residues. V was pared by 7 bases and J by 1 base, with 2 bases of the junction left unmatched. Germline lookup yields CDR1 MNHNY and CDR2 SVGAGI (reference sequence).

The rearrangement joins TRBV18 to TRBJ2-7; 7 nucleotides agree with TRBD2. The CDR3 consists of 17 residues. Per germline, CDR1 KGHSH and CDR2 LQKENI. The trim removed 1 base at V and 3 bases at J, leaving 12 bases unmatched. CDR3 nucleotide sequence: TGTGCCAGCTCACCACTGCCAACTTCTAGCGGAGACTACGAGCAGTACTTC. Protein: CASSPLPTSSGDYEQYF. Looking up the rest from reference TRBV18 and TRBJ2-7 gives the full variable domain: NAGVMQNPRHLVRRRGQEARLRCSPMKGHSHVYWYRQLPEEGLKFMVYLQKENIIDESGMPKERFSAEFPKEGPSILRIQQVVRGDSAAYFCASSPLPTSSGDYEQYFGPGTRLTVT.

V usage is TRBV19 and J usage is TRBJ2-3, with D tentatively TRBD1 (5 bases). Germline assignment: CDR1 LNHDA and CDR2 SQIVND (reference sequence). Trimming stripped 3 bases from V and 2 bases from J, with 9 bases between. The CDR3 is 14 residues long. This chain's CDR3 is CASSIRQPTDTQYF. In DNA, the CDR3 is TGTGCCAGTAGTATTCGACAGCCCACAGATACGCAGTATTTT. Full variable domain (missing parts from reference TRBV19 and TRBJ2-3): DGGITQSPKYLFRKEGQNVTLSCEQNLNHDAMYWYRQDPGQGLRLIYYSQIVNDFQKGDIAEGYSVSREKKESFPLTVTSAQKNPTAFYLCASSIRQPTDTQYFGPGTRLTVL.

This clone came up once. The gene calls are TRBV19 and TRBJ1-1; D gene uncertain. V lost 2 bases, J lost 0 bases, and 7 bases lay in between. In germline, CDR1 is LNHDA, CDR2 SQIVND (reference sequence). The CDR3 consists of 14 residues. The CDR3 loop reads CASSIPYMNTEAFF. The CDR3 nucleotides are TGTGCCAGTAGTATACCTTACATGAACACTGAAGCTTTCTTT.

This sequence joins TRBV19 and TRBJ2-3; 8 bases fit TRBD1. Germline values: CDR1 LNHDA, CDR2 SQIVND (reference sequence). Germline trimming cut 7 bases from V and 3 bases from J; bases unmatched to any gene: 6. This CDR3 is built from 14 residues. This CDR3 reads CASKEGQGTDTQYF. The CDR3 coding sequence is TGTGCCAGTAAAGAAGGACAGGGAACAGATACGCAGTATTTT. Looking up the rest from reference TRBV19 and TRBJ2-3 gives the full variable domain: DGGITQSPKYLFRKEGQNVTLSCEQNLNHDAMYWYRQDPGQGLRLIYYSQIVNDFQKGDIAEGYSVSREKKESFPLTVTSAQKNPTAFYLCASKEGQGTDTQYFGPGTRLTVL.

The rearrangement links TRBV7-3 to TRBJ2-1; 9 nucleotides align to TRBD1. The CDR3 sequence is 15 residues long. Per the germline V gene, CDR1 is SGHTA and CDR2 is FQGTGA. With V trimmed by 5 bases and J by 9 bases, 11 bases remained unmatched. The CDR3 protein is CASSEQLGDRAEQFF. CDR3 DNA: TGTGCCAGCAGCGAACAATTGGGGGACAGGGCTGAGCAGTTCTTC.

This clone was observed once. The rearrangement uses TRBV6-6 and TRBJ2-7; 9 nucleotides agree with TRBD2. V was clipped by 8 bases and J by 0 bases; unmatched bases: 8. CDR3 length equals 15 residues. Per the germline V gene, CDR1 is MNHNY and CDR2 is SVGAGI (reference sequence). This CDR3 is CASSSSGASSYEQYF. DNA for the CDR3: TGTGCCAGCTCGTCTAGCGGGGCGAGCTCCTACGAGCAGTACTTC.

This rearrangement joins TRBV4-3 to TRBJ2-2, with D possibly TRBD1 on 6 matching bases. The germline V gene has CDR1 LGHNA and CDR2 YSLEER. Trimming removed 4 bases at V and 11 bases at J, with 20 bases between. This CDR3 comprises 15 residues. CDR3 residues: CASSLGTFPFVELFF. DNA of the CDR3: TGCGCCAGCAGCCTCGGGACATTCCCATTCGTAGAGCTGTTTTTT.

This clone has a handful of counts. V gene TRBV19 combines with J gene TRBJ1-2; 7 positions agree with TRBD1. Trimming at V came to 5 bases and at J to 2 bases, leaving 8 bases not matched to a gene. This CDR3 contains 15 residues. Per germline, CDR1 LNHDA and CDR2 SQIVND (reference sequence). In DNA form, the CDR3 reads TGTGCCAGTAGTGGACTACAGGGGATAAACTATGGCTACACCTTC. Residues: CASSGLQGINYGYTF.

The chain couples TRBV11-2 to TRBJ1-6, with D possibly TRBD1 on 5 matching bases. From germline, CDR1 is SGHAT and CDR2 FQNNGV. Trimming took off 5 bases at V and 0 bases at J, with 14 bases between the two ends. The CDR3 runs 17 residues. CDR3 in DNA: TGTGCCAGCAGCCCACTATTGGGGGGCTCCTATAATTCACCCCTCCACTTT. It specifies CASSPLLGGSYNSPLHF.

This clone was detected only once. The V gene is TRBV5-4, the J gene TRBJ2-5; 9 bases agree with TRBD1. V gave up 4 bases and J gave up 5 bases; unmatched junction bases: 12. In germline, CDR1 is SGHNT, CDR2 YYREEE (reference sequence). The CDR3 runs 16 residues. The CDR3 region has the DNA TGTGCCAGCAGCAAGAGCACAGGGGGCGCCCGGGAGACCCAGTACTTC. Encoded protein: CASSKSTGGARETQYF.

The CDR3 reads CASSPHRIRGEKLFF. CDR3 DNA sequence: TGTGCCAGCAGCCCCCACAGGATAAGGGGTGAAAAACTGTTTTTT. The chain combines TRBV7-2 with TRBJ1-4, with D possibly TRBD1 on 5 matching bases. The CDR3 consists of 15 residues. The germline gives CDR1 SGHTA, CDR2 FQGNSA. V was pared by 5 bases and J by 7 bases, with 17 bases between. The entire variable domain, with the rest obtained from reference TRBV7-2 and TRBJ1-4, is as follows: GAGVSQSPSNKVTEKGKDVELRCDPISGHTALYWYRQSLGQGLEFLIYFQGNSAPDKSGLPSDRFSAERTGGSVSTLTIQRTQQEDSAVYLCASSPHRIRGEKLFFGSGTQLSVL.

The sample holds one count of this clone. CDR3 DNA: TGTGCCAGCAGCCCTTCAAGCGGACTAGCGGGGGTAACCGGGGAGCTGTTTTTT. Protein sequence: CASSPSSGLAGVTGELFF. J is TRBJ2-2 and V is TRBV9; 13 bases map to TRBD2. This CDR3 comprises 18 residues. Germline lookup yields CDR1 SGDLS and CDR2 YYNGEE. V lost 4 bases and J lost 5; bases outside the gene matches: 11.

Notes on this clone: Other nucleotide sequences from this sample produce the same CDR3. CDR3 loop: CASSYGQGANYGYTF. The CDR3 nucleotides are TGTGCCAGCAGTTACGGACAGGGGGCCAACTATGGCTACACCTTC. This chain uses TRBV6-5 with TRBJ1-2; TRBD1 aligns across 11 bases. Germline assignment: CDR1 MNHEY and CDR2 SVGAGI. The CDR3 sequence is 15 residues long. Trimming removed 2 bases from V and 2 bases from J; junction bases left unmatched: 1.

This clone appeared a single time. The chain uses TRBV6-5 and TRBJ2-5; possibly TRBD2 for D (6 bases). There are 14 residues in the CDR3. Germline loops: CDR1 MNHEY, CDR2 SVGAGI. Deletions cut 6 bases from V and 7 bases from J, with 18 bases between. CDR3 sequence reads: CASSPNMPGGTQYF. As DNA, the CDR3 is TGTGCCAGCAGCCCTAACATGCCCGGGGGGACCCAGTACTTC.

On this clone: The junction and the germline gene differ at one end; a read error may be behind it. This CDR3 is also generated by other DNA sequences in the sample. The rearrangement links TRBV7-3 to TRBJ1-6, with TRBD1 matching over 8 bases. Germline V gene lookup returns CDR1 SGHTA and CDR2 FQGTGA. This CDR3 is 17 amino acids long. The DNA of the CDR3 is TGTGCCAGCAGCCAACGGGGTGGACAGGGTTGGAATTCCCCCCTCCACTTT. Protein: CASSQRGGQGWNSPLHF. Full variable domain (missing parts from reference TRBV7-3 and TRBJ1-6): GAGVSQTPSNKVTEKGKYVELRCDPISGHTALYWYRQSLGQGPEFLIYFQGTGAADDSGLPNDRFFAVRPEGSVSTLKIQRTERGDSAVYLCASSQRGGQGWNSPLHFGNGTRLTVT.